This is a list of T cell receptor beta chains from one sample in a study of blood T cell repertoires in COVID-19. Repertoires were generated with immunoSEQ multiplex PCR, while TCRdb's copy carries only in-frame clones and drops some. Among fewer than 300,000 clones listed, 85% were seen once. What was sequenced was PBMCs or T cells enriched from blood (not recorded which). All receptors derive from a woman between 45 and 60 years old who had recovered from COVID-19. The CDR3 runs from the conserved cysteine through the conserved F or W. A D gene is named only where the DNA matches it firmly. Where a row states a size, it is once, few, many or the class of an expanded clone; other rows omit it.

D gene | J gene | V gene | clone size | CDR3 protein | CDR3 DNA
NA | TRBJ1-5 | TRBV27 | NA | CASSSLGGRGGNQPQHF | TGTGCCAGCAGTTCCCTCGGGGGGCGCGGGGGCAATCAGCCCCAGCATTTT
TRBD1 | TRBJ1-5 | TRBV4-1 | NA | CASSQETGQGRQPQHF | TGCGCCAGCAGCCAAGAAACGGGACAGGGTCGTCAGCCCCAGCATTTT
NA | TRBJ1-6 | TRBV5-4 | NA | CASSLQIPNSPLHF | TGTGCCAGCAGCTTGCAGATTCCTAATTCACCCCTCCACTTT
NA | TRBJ2-7 | TRBV3-1/TRBV3-2 | NA | CASSLRDSFGYEQYF | TGTGCCAGCAGCCTCCGGGACTCCTTTGGTTACGAGCAGTACTTC
TRBD1 | TRBJ1-2 | TRBV6-5 | NA | CASSYDGTGLYGYTF | TGTGCCAGCAGTTACGATGGGACAGGGCTCTATGGCTACACCTTC
NA | TRBJ1-5 | TRBV2 | once | CASSGGSREQAYNQPQHF | TGTGCCAGCAGTGGAGGCAGCCGCGAACAGGCCTACAATCAGCCCCAGCATTTT
TRBD1 | TRBJ1-6 | TRBV18 | NA | CASSMDRAGSPLHF | TGTGCCAGCTCAATGGACAGGGCCGGGTCACCCCTCCACTTT
TRBD1 | TRBJ2-7 | TRBV6-5 | NA | CASGWGTGDSYEQYF | TGTGCCAGCGGGTGGGGGACAGGAGACTCCTACGAGCAGTACTTC
NA | TRBJ1-1 | TRBV28 | once | CASSPSTGPGTEAFF | TGTGCCAGCAGTCCGAGCACAGGGCCGGGCACTGAAGCTTTCTTT
TRBD1 | TRBJ1-1 | TRBV28 | NA | CASSPPNRGRQNTEAFF | TGTGCCAGCAGTCCCCCAAACAGGGGAAGGCAGAACACTGAAGCTTTCTTT
NA | TRBJ2-3 | TRBV13 | NA | CASSLGLRQVMTDTQYF | TGTGCCAGCAGCTTAGGCCTAAGGCAGGTGATGACAGATACGCAGTATTTT
NA | TRBJ1-2 | TRBV5-5 | NA | CASSLWLGEEGYTF | TGTGCCAGCAGCTTGTGGCTAGGGGAAGAAGGCTACACCTTC
NA | TRBJ1-1 | TRBV4-1 | NA | CASSQDARNTEAFF | TGCGCCAGCAGCCAAGACGCCAGGAACACTGAAGCTTTCTTT
NA | TRBJ1-1 | TRBV7-3 | NA | CASSQTRNTEAFF | TGTGCCAGCAGCCAGACAAGGAACACTGAAGCTTTCTTT
NA | TRBJ1-6 | TRBV18 | NA | CASSPEDSPLHF | TGTGCCAGCTCACCAGAGGATTCACCCCTCCACTTT
NA | TRBJ1-3 | TRBV28 | NA | CAAQGDGNTIYF | TGTGCCGCACAGGGTGATGGAAACACCATATATTTT
TRBD2 | TRBJ2-1 | TRBV29-1 | NA | CSALGLAGVWSYNEQFF | TGCAGCGCTCTCGGACTAGCGGGAGTTTGGTCCTACAATGAGCAGTTCTTC
TRBD2 | TRBJ2-2 | TRBV9 | NA | CASSVASGMGTGELFF | TGTGCCAGCAGCGTAGCTAGCGGGATGGGCACCGGGGAGCTGTTTTTT
NA | TRBJ2-1 | TRBV5-1 | NA | CASSLARGSEQFF | TGCGCCAGCAGCTTGGCCCGGGGAAGTGAGCAGTTCTTC
NA | TRBJ1-6 | TRBV19 | NA | CASSSRDSYNSPLHF | TGTGCCAGTAGTTCTCGGGACTCCTATAATTCACCCCTCCACTTT
TRBD1 | TRBJ1-5 | TRBV11-2 | NA | CASSPAGGYNQPQHF | TGTGCCAGCAGTCCGGCAGGGGGATACAATCAGCCCCAGCATTTT
TRBD1 | TRBJ1-2 | TRBV10-1 | NA | CASSASTGQGYTF | TGCGCCAGCAGTGCCTCGACAGGGCAGGGCTACACCTTC
TRBD1 | TRBJ2-5 | TRBV5-3 | NA | CARSSNLGTGVETQYF | TGTGCCAGAAGCTCGAACTTAGGGACAGGGGTCGAGACCCAGTACTTC
TRBD2 | TRBJ2-1 | TRBV29-1 | NA | CSASGTSGVNEQFF | TGCAGCGCCTCCGGGACTAGCGGGGTCAATGAGCAGTTCTTC
TRBD1 | TRBJ2-7 | TRBV4-1 | NA | CASSHAAGTEISYEQYF | TGCGCCAGCAGCCACGCCGCCGGGACAGAGATCTCCTACGAGCAGTACTTC
NA | TRBJ2-5 | TRBV2 | NA | CASSEATLDLETQYF | TGTGCCAGCAGTGAAGCGACACTAGACCTGGAGACCCAGTACTTC
TRBD1 | TRBJ2-2 | TRBV7-2 | NA | CASSSTGVTGELFF | TGTGCCAGCAGCTCGACAGGGGTCACCGGGGAGCTGTTTTTT